Here is one T cell receptor beta chain with its context. This sample was included in a study of blood T cell repertoires in COVID-19. Study in general: Whether acute or convalescent, the COVID-19 samples came from the United States, Italy and Spain.

Original analysis: Counts of nucleated cells, estimated from reference gene primer amplification, were obtained. Sequenced by immunoSEQ multiplex PCR; TCRdb stores in-frame clones only, minus some. V, J and clone size reflect that table, while D and trimming were determined from the DNA. The sample carries roughly 140,000 clones, around 84% recorded once. V lost 7 bases, J lost 8 bases, and 8 bases lay in between. CDR1 and CDR2 from the germline V gene are SQVTM and ANQGSEA. The CDR3 is 10 residues long. The receptor comes from a woman aged 60-70 years with COVID-19, enrolled during active disease. The gene calls are TRBV29-1 and TRBJ1-4; perhaps TRBD1 as D (5 bases). The specimen was peripheral blood. CDR3 residues: CSAGHEKLFF. The DNA for the CDR3 is TGCAGCGCCGGACACGAAAAACTGTTTTTT.